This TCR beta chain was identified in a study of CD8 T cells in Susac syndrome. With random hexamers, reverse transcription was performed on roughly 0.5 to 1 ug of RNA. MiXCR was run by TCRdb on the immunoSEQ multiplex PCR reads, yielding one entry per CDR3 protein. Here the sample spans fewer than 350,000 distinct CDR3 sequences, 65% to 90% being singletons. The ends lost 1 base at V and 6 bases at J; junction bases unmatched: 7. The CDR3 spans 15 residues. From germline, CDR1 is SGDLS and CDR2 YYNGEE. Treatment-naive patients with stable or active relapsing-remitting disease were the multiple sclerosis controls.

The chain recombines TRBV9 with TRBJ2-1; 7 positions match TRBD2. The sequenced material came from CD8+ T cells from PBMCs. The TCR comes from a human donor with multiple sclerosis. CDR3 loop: CASSVIAGDLNEQFF. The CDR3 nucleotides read TGTGCCAGCAGCGTAATCGCGGGAGACCTCAATGAGCAGTTCTTC.